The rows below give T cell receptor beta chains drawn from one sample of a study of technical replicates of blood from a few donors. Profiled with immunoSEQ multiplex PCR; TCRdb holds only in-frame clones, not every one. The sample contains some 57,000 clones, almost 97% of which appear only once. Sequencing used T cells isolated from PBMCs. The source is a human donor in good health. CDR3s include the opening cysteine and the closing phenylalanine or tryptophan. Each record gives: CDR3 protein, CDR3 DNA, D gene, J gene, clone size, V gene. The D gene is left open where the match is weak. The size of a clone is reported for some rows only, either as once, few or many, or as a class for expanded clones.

CSTRGGTEAFF,TGCAGTACTAGGGGAGGCACTGAAGCTTTCTTT,.,TRBJ1-1,.,TRBV20-1
CATSRDLGTLSSYNEQFF,TGTGCCACCAGCAGAGATCTGGGGACATTAAGCTCCTACAATGAGCAGTTCTTC,.,TRBJ2-1,once,TRBV15
CASSLTPSGYEQYF,TGTGCCAGCAGCTTAACGCCTAGCGGTTACGAGCAGTACTTC,TRBD2,TRBJ2-7,.,TRBV7-8
CASRESGGPIGSTDTQYF,TGTGCCAGCAGAGAAAGCGGGGGGCCGATTGGGAGCACAGATACGCAGTATTTT,TRBD2,TRBJ2-3,.,TRBV27
CASSQVPGQGMEQFF,TGCGCCAGCAGCCAAGTTCCGGGACAGGGAATGGAGCAGTTCTTC,TRBD1,TRBJ2-1,.,TRBV4-1
CASSLAGTSGPAQYF,TGTGCCAGCAGCTTAGCTGGGACTAGCGGCCCGGCCCAGTACTTC,TRBD2,TRBJ2-5,.,TRBV7-2
CSATRTDTQYF,TGCAGTGCTACTAGAACAGATACGCAGTATTTT,.,TRBJ2-3,.,TRBV20-1
CASSPKEGAETQYF,TGCGCCAGCAGTCCCAAGGAGGGGGCAGAGACCCAGTACTTC,.,TRBJ2-5,.,TRBV23-1
CASTSAGLKRNQPQHF,TGTGCCAGTACTTCCGCGGGGCTCAAGCGCAATCAGCCCCAGCATTTT,.,TRBJ1-5,.,TRBV19
CAWRPDMRNTEAFF,TGTGCCTGGAGGCCGGACATGCGGAACACTGAAGCTTTCTTT,.,TRBJ1-1,.,TRBV30
CASSQAVSQLFNYGYTF,TGCGCCAGCAGCCAAGCTGTATCCCAGTTGTTTAACTATGGCTACACCTTC,.,TRBJ1-2,.,TRBV4-1
CASSLQENTEAFF,TGTGCCAGCTCATTGCAGGAGAACACTGAAGCTTTCTTT,.,TRBJ1-1,.,TRBV18
CASSGSGSNTGELFF,TGTGCCAGCAGCGGTAGCGGGAGTAACACCGGGGAGCTGTTTTTT,TRBD2,TRBJ2-2,.,TRBV9
CASSKTRKQFF,TGTGCCAGCAGCAAGACCAGGAAGCAGTTCTTC,.,TRBJ2-1,.,TRBV6-1
CASSSGQGYGYTF,TGTGCCAGCAGCTCAGGACAGGGCTATGGCTACACCTTC,TRBD1,TRBJ1-2,.,TRBV7-6
CASSQDEGAGNTIYF,TGCGCCAGCAGCCAAGATGAGGGGGCGGGAAACACCATATATTTT,TRBD1,TRBJ1-3,.,TRBV4-1
CASSPIGEPQETQYF,TGCGCCAGCAGCCCGATAGGAGAACCCCAAGAGACCCAGTACTTC,.,TRBJ2-5,.,TRBV5-1
CASSPPPGGTEAFF,TGTGCCAGCTCACCACCGCCAGGGGGCACTGAAGCTTTCTTT,TRBD1,TRBJ1-1,.,TRBV18
CSALRTGRYTF,TGCAGCGCACTCCGCACAGGGCGGTACACCTTC,.,TRBJ1-2,.,TRBV29-1
CASSPSSGRRYEQYF,TGTGCCAGTAGCCCCTCTAGCGGGAGGAGGTACGAGCAGTACTTC,TRBD2,TRBJ2-7,.,TRBV19
CASSLDGLSGGFYEQYF,TGTGCCAGCAGCTTAGATGGACTCAGCGGGGGGTTCTACGAGCAGTACTTC,TRBD2,TRBJ2-7,.,TRBV11-2
CASSDIALSTGTNEKLFF,TGTGCCAGCAGCGATATTGCCCTCTCGACGGGGACTAATGAAAAACTGTTTTTT,.,TRBJ1-4,.,TRBV2
CASSWSRGGELFF,TGTGCCAGCAGCTGGTCTCGGGGGGGGGAGCTGTTTTTT,.,TRBJ2-2,.,TRBV13
CAGSGTGATEAFF,TGTGCCGGCTCCGGGACAGGGGCTACTGAAGCTTTCTTT,TRBD1,TRBJ1-1,.,TRBV30
CASSQDESGGYGYTF,TGCGCCAGCAGCCAAGATGAGTCCGGGGGTTATGGCTACACCTTC,.,TRBJ1-2,.,TRBV4-1
CASSLARGSEQPQHF,TGCGCCAGCAGCTTGGCCCGAGGGTCGGAACAGCCCCAGCATTTT,.,TRBJ1-5,.,TRBV5-1
CASSLAMGYQETQYF,TGTGCCAGCAGTCTAGCGATGGGATACCAAGAGACCCAGTACTTC,.,TRBJ2-5,.,TRBV14
CASSGGPLSNEQFF,TGTGCCAGCAGTGGGGGGCCCCTCAGCAATGAGCAGTTCTTC,.,TRBJ2-1,.,TRBV6-1